This TCR beta chain was documented in a study of neurological immune-mediated disorders (dated by TCRdb to about 2019). Regarding the study in general: Of the approximately 34 multiple sclerosis patients, around 30 had relapsing-remitting MS and 3 had secondary progressive MS. Longitudinal samples, technical triplicates and paired sorted CD4+ and CD8+ T-cell subsets, alongside PBMC samples, were included among the approximately 98 TCR-beta libraries. The cohort comprised 68 subjects: approximately 15 HAM/TSP patients, approximately 34 multiple sclerosis patients and 20 healthy controls. The study compared peripheral blood TCR-beta repertoires of HTLV-I-associated myelopathy (HAM/TSP) patients, multiple sclerosis patients and healthy controls using UMI-based sequencing.

Points the paper makes about the study in general: The highest TCR clonal expansion was observed in HAM/TSP patients, whereas the lowest was observed in MS patients, even when compared with healthy controls. No identical CDR3 amino acid sequences were shared among expanded clones across subjects, suggesting private TCR-beta repertoires in all groups. The MS cluster was not associated with any clinical or MRI features, and the authors stated that larger cohorts are needed. In a phylogenetic analysis, the repertoires of 18 out of 34 MS patients fell into a single cluster of related CDR3 sequences, pointing to a possible signature at the repertoire level.

Ten or more counts support this clonotype. Its antigen is unknown. Qualities for individual bases were not recorded, and no much larger clone is one base off. CDR1 and CDR2, per the germline V gene, are MNHEY and SVGAGI. The junction shows trimming of 2 bases on V and 6 bases on J, plus 10 bases between the germline ends. The CDR3, cysteine through phenylalanine, is 14 amino acids long. Left in the record is the CDR3 DNA by itself, 42 bases read in frame from the first base. cDNA synthesis used template-switch 5'RACE with a primer carrying a 10-nucleotide random unique molecular identifier tagging each TCR transcript. Each sequencing run produced over 180 million TCR-beta sequences covering 15-18 subjects. The RNeasy kit was used to extract total RNA. The KAPA Real-time Library Amplification kit was used to amplify TCR-beta VDJ regions with primers for the TCR constant region and the 5'RACE anchor. A first PCR added sample indexes and Illumina adaptors, and a second PCR then raised library yield. After Ampure bead purification, the TCR product of roughly 650 bp was size-selected on a 2% E-gel SizeSelection system. Before pooling, library quality was assessed on a Bioanalyzer, concentration was determined with Qubit, and library quantification was performed with the Kapa Library Quantification kit. An Illumina HiSeq 2500 was used to sequence the libraries paired-end at 2 x 150 bp. To increase sequence diversity, roughly 24-32% phiX was spiked into each library pool. The paper's data handling went like this. The UMI-based MiGEC pipeline processed quality-filtered reads and removed over 80% of raw TCR sequences during error correction. IMGT germline references were used for alignment of VDJ genes, and clonotypes were defined by a unique CDR3 amino acid sequence together with V-J genes. VDJtools evaluated clonal expansion, Shannon diversity and CDR3 relatedness (CalcPairwiseDistances, ClusterSamples); CLCbio workbench built phylogenetic trees. Using coefficient-of-variation modelling across technical triplicates, the study counted a clone as expanded if it had at least 8 unique UMIs. TCRdb applied fastp at Q25 and MiXCR to the public reads, then kept only in-frame beta chains. Every distinct CDR3 protein forms one entry, paired with its most common genes and DNA. The V and J calls follow TCRdb's processing rather than the paper's. The table for this sample lists 66,000 or so distinct CDR3 sequences; 4.5% of them were counted only once. 5.5% to 8% of the sample lies in the top ten.

For the unsorted PBMC libraries, 2 million PBMCs were stored in RNAlater at -80 degrees C until RNA extraction and were used to generate the libraries. Multiple sclerosis patients were enrolled in a US clinical protocol under which disease progression was evaluated by magnetic resonance imaging. Peripheral blood was subjected to Ficoll-Hypaque density gradient centrifugation to isolate PBMCs, which were then cryopreserved in liquid nitrogen. The receptor's source is a young man with multiple sclerosis. Sample: PBMCs. The chain couples TRBV6-5 to TRBJ1-4, and the D gene may be TRBD1, 5 bases matching. The CDR3 region reads CASSYTQGYEKLFF. Read as DNA, the sequence is TGTGCCAGCAGTTACACTCAGGGATATGAAAAACTGTTTTTT.